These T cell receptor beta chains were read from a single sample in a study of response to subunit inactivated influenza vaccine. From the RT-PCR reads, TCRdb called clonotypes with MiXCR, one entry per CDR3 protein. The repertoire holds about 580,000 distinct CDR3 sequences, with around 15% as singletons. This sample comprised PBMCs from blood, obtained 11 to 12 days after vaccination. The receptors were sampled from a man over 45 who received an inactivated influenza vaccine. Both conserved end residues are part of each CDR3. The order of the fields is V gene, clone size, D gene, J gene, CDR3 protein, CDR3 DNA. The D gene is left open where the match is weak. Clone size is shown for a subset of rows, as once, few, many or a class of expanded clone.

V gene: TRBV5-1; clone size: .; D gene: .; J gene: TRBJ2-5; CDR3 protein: CASTIDRLQETQYF; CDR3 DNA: TGCGCCAGCACCATCGATCGGCTTCAAGAGACCCAGTACTTC
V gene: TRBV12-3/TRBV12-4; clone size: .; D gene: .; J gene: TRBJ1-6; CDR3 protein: CASSFGGPLHF; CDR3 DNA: TGTGCCAGCAGTTTTGGGGGACCCCTCCACTTT
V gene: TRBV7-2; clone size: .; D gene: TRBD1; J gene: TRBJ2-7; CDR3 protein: CASSLGRGQGYEQYF; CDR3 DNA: TGTGCCAGCAGCCTGGGTAGGGGACAGGGTTACGAGCAGTACTTC
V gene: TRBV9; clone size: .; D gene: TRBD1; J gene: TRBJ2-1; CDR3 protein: CASSVAGQGNNEQFF; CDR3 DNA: TGTGCCAGCAGCGTAGCCGGACAGGGGAACAATGAGCAGTTCTTC
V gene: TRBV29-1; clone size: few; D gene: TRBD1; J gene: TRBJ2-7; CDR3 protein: CSVRTGHYEQYF; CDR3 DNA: TGCAGCGTTCGGACAGGACACTACGAGCAGTACTTC
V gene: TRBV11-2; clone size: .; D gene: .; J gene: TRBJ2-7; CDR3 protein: CASSLVGSPYEQYF; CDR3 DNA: TGTGCCAGCAGCTTAGTAGGATCTCCCTACGAGCAGTACTTC
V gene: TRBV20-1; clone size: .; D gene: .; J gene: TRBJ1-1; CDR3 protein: CSARANSLNTEAFF; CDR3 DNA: TGCAGTGCTAGAGCAAACAGTTTGAACACTGAAGCTTTCTTT
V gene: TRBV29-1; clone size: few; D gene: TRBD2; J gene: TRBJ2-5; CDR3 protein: CSVQLAGGQETQYF; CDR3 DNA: TGCAGCGTTCAACTAGCGGGAGGGCAAGAGACCCAGTACTTC
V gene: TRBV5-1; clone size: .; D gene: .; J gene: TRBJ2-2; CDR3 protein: CASSLIPRVSSYTGELFF; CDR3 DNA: TGCGCCAGCAGCTTGATCCCCAGGGTTAGTTCCTACACCGGGGAGCTGTTTTTT
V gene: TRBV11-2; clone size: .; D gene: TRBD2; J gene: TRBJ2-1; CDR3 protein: CASSFRATSELVGYNEQFF; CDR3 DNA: TGTGCCAGCAGCTTCCGGGCGACTAGCGAATTGGTTGGTTACAATGAGCAGTTCTTC
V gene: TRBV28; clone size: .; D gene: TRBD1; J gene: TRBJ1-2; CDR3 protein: CASSAGQYGYTF; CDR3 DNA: TGTGCCAGCAGTGCGGGACAGTATGGCTACACCTTC
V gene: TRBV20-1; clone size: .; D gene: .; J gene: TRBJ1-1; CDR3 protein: CSAAPAGTEAFF; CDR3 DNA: TGCAGTGCTGCTCCGGCCGGCACTGAAGCTTTCTTT
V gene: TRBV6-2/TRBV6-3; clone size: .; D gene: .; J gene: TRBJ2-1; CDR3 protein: CASSYGVPLNEQFF; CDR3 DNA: TGTGCCAGCAGTTACGGCGTCCCCTTGAATGAGCAGTTCTTC
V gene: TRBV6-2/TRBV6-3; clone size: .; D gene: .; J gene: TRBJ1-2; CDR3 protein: CASTARAGKESGRYTF; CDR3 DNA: TGTGCCAGCACCGCCCGGGCCGGGAAAGAATCGGGGCGCTACACCTTC
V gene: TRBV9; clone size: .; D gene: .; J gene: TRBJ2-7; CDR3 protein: CASSRTAYSYEQYF; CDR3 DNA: TGTGCCAGCAGCCGGACGGCCTACTCCTACGAGCAGTACTTC
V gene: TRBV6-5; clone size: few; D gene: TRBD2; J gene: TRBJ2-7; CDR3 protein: CASSSPLAGSYEQYF; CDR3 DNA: TGTGCCAGCAGTTCTCCACTAGCGGGTTCCTACGAGCAGTACTTC
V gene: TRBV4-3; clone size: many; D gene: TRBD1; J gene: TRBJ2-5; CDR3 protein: CASSRGTEETQYF; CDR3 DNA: TGCGCCAGCAGCCGAGGGACAGAAGAGACCCAGTACTTC
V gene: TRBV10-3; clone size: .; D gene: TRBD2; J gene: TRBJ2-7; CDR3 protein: CAIRGTTKSYEQYF; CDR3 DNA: TGTGCCATCAGGGGGACTACAAAATCCTACGAGCAGTACTTC
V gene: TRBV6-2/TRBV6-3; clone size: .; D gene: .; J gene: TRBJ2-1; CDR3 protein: CASSTAGRNEQFF; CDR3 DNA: TGTGCCAGCAGTACCGCAGGGCGGAATGAGCAGTTCTTC
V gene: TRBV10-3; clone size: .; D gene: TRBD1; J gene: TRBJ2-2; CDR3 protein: CAISEFRDRVTGELFF; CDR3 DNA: TGTGCCATCAGTGAGTTCCGGGACAGGGTCACCGGGGAGCTGTTTTTT
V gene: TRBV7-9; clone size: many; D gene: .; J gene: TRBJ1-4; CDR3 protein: CASSPTGNEKLFF; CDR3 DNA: TGTGCCAGCAGCCCCACAGGCAATGAAAAACTGTTTTTT
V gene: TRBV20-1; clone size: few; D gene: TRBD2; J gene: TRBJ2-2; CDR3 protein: CSASLLAGGPSHENTGELFF; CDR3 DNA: TGCAGTGCAAGTTTGCTAGCGGGGGGTCCGAGTCACGAGAACACCGGGGAGCTGTTTTTT
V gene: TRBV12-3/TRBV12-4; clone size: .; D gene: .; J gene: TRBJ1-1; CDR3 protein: CASSFGQLEAFF; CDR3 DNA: TGTGCCAGCAGTTTCGGCCAGCTTGAAGCTTTCTTT
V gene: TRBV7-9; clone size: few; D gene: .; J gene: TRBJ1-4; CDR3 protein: CASSLAGTRNEKLFF; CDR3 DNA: TGTGCCAGCAGCTTAGCCGGGACACGAAATGAAAAACTGTTTTTT
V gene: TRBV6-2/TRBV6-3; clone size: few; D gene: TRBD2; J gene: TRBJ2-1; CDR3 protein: CASSYPPGWAGGRNEQFF; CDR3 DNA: TGTGCCAGCAGTTACCCCCCGGGTTGGGCGGGAGGCAGAAATGAGCAGTTCTTC
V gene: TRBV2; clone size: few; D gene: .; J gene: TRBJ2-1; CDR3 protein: CASRGIRGRMNNEQFF; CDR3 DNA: TGTGCCAGCAGGGGAATCAGGGGGAGGATGAACAATGAGCAGTTCTTC
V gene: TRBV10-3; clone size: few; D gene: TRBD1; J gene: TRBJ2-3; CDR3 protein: CAICGGQVTDTQYF; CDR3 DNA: TGTGCCATTTGTGGGGGACAGGTTACAGATACGCAGTATTTT
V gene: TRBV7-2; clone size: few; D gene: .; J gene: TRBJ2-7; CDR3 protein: CASSLLLGYEQYF; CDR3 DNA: TGTGCCAGCAGCTTATTGCTTGGCTACGAGCAGTACTTC
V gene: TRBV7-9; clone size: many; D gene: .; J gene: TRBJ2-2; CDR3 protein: CASSLRAGELFF; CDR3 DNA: TGTGCCAGCAGCCTCAGGGCCGGGGAGCTGTTTTTT
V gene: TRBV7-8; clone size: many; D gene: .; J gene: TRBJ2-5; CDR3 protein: CASIGVSETQYF; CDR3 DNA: TGTGCCAGCATAGGCGTGTCGGAGACCCAGTACTTC
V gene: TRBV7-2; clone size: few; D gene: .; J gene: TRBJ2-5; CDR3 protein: CASSPEGARTQYF; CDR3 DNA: TGTGCCAGCAGCCCAGAAGGAGCTAGGACCCAGTACTTC
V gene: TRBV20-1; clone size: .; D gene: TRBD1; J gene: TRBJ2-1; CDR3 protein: CSARDLTGVYNEQFF; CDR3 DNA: TGCAGTGCTAGAGATCTAACAGGGGTCTACAATGAGCAGTTCTTC
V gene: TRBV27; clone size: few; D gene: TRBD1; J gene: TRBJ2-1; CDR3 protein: CASRQGRHNEQFF; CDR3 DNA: TGTGCCAGCCGACAGGGGCGACACAATGAGCAGTTCTTC
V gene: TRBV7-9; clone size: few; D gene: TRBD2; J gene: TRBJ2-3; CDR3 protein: CASSLAVTSGTDTQYF; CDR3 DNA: TGTGCCAGCAGCTTAGCTGTGACTAGCGGTACAGATACGCAGTATTTT
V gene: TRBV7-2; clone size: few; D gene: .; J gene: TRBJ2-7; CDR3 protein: CASSLGTTHYEQYF; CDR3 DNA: TGTGCCAGCAGCTTAGGGACAACCCACTACGAGCAGTACTTC
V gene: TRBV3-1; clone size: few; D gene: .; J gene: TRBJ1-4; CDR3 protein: CASSPTPPRSHEKLFF; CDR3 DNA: TGTGCCAGCAGCCCGACTCCCCCGAGGAGCCATGAAAAACTGTTTTTT
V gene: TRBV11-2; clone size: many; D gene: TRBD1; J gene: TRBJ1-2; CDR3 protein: CASSSATGINYGYTF; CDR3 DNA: TGTGCCAGCAGCTCCGCGACAGGGATAAACTATGGCTACACCTTC
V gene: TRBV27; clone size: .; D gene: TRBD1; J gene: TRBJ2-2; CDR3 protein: CASSAGTGWATGELFF; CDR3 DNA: TGTGCCAGCAGTGCAGGGACAGGATGGGCAACCGGGGAGCTGTTTTTT
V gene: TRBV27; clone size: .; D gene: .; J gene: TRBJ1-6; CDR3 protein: CASSLETGYNSPLHF; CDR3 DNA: TGTGCCAGCAGCTTGGAAACAGGGTATAATTCACCCCTCCACTTT
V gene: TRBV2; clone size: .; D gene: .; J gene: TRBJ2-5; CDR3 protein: CATSVETQYF; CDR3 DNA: TGTGCTACAAGCGTGGAGACCCAGTACTTC
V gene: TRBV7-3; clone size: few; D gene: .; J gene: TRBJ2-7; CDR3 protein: CASSLTRGYEQYF; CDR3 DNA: TGTGCCAGCAGCTTGACCCGGGGCTACGAGCAGTACTTC